These 17 T cell receptor beta chains were all obtained from the same sample, sequenced in a study of T cell responses to AZD1222 COVID-19 vaccine. The method was immunoSEQ multiplex PCR; TCRdb's version includes in-frame clones alone and lacks a portion of them. This table holds about 140,000 clones, around 90% found once. The source was peripheral blood, collected on day 0 of AZD1222 vaccination. The source of these receptors is an adult in good health.

The CDR3 DNA follows: TGTGCCAGTAGTATCAACGGGGGAAATACGCAGTATTTT. It is translated as CASSINGGNTQYF. The rearrangement links TRBV19 to TRBJ2-3; D might be TRBD2 (6 bases). Trimming removed 3 bases at V and 7 bases at J, with 11 bases between. This CDR3 has 13 amino acids. CDR1 is LNHDA and CDR2 is SQIVND in the germline V gene (reference sequence).

This clone has just a few counts. The rearrangement joins TRBV6-5 to TRBJ2-7; D not certain. CDR1 is MNHEY and CDR2 is SVGAGI in the germline V gene. V was shortened by 6 bases and J by 2 bases, with 17 bases between the two germline ends. This CDR3 has 15 amino acids. The CDR3 here is CASRLRTQKPYEQYF. The CDR3 region has the DNA TGTGCCAGCAGATTACGGACCCAGAAGCCCTACGAGCAGTACTTC.

This clone was observed a single time. The chain uses TRBV10-1 and TRBJ2-1; 7 bases map to TRBD2. Per the germline V gene, CDR1 is WNHNN and CDR2 is SYGVQD (reference sequence). The junction had 12 bases not matched to a gene; V was cut back by 1 base and J by 0 bases. The CDR3 is 19 residues long. The CDR3 is CASSEWRLAEGPSYNEQFF. CDR3 DNA sequence: TGCGCCAGCAGTGAGTGGCGGCTAGCGGAGGGACCCTCCTACAATGAGCAGTTCTTC.

This clone was picked up one time. Distinct nucleotide sequences in the sample also encode this CDR3. V gene TRBV19 combines with J gene TRBJ2-5, with D perhaps TRBD1 or TRBD2 (6 bases each). Trimming took off 7 bases at V and 1 base at J, with 13 bases between the two ends. This CDR3 has 14 amino acids. Germline V gives CDR1 LNHDA, CDR2 SQIVND (reference sequence). CDR3 in DNA: TGTGCCAGTACCCCTCCGGGGGCCCAAGAGACCCAGTACTTC. The encoded protein is CASTPPGAQETQYF.

This clone was found a few times. V gene TRBV6-1 combines with J gene TRBJ1-6, with a tentative D call TRBD1 (6 bases). V shed 1 base and J shed 9 bases, with 13 bases lying between them. The CDR3 loop spans 15 amino acids. Germline CDR1 is MNHNS and CDR2 is SASEGT. This chain's CDR3 is CASSEGGGGLSPLHF. CDR3 nucleotides: TGTGCCAGCAGTGAAGGCGGTGGGGGCCTTTCACCCCTCCACTTT.

The chain employs TRBV28 and TRBJ1-2; the D gene is possibly TRBD1 (5 bases). This CDR3 has 14 residues. Germline V gene lookup returns CDR1 MDHEN and CDR2 SYDVKM. Between the trimmed V and J ends, which lost 6 bases and 5 bases, there was a span of 16 bases. CDR3 DNA sequence: TGTGCCAGCAGGTCGGGCAGGGCGGAGTATGGCTACACCTTC. Translated, it gives CASRSGRAEYGYTF.

This chain joins TRBV5-1 and TRBJ1-4, with D uncertain. The V gene lost 3 bases and the J gene lost 8 bases, with 14 bases spanning the gap. CDR1 is SGHRS and CDR2 is YFSETQ in the germline V gene. The CDR3 spans 14 residues. The CDR3 sequence is CASSSLDGEEKLFF. In DNA form, the CDR3 reads TGCGCCAGCAGCTCGTTAGACGGCGAGGAAAAACTGTTTTTT.

The chain carries TRBV28 and TRBJ1-4; tentative D call: TRBD1 (6 bases). CDR1 MDHEN and CDR2 SYDVKM come from the germline V gene. The CDR3 length is 18 residues. The V end lost 3 bases, the J end lost 3 bases, and 20 bases lay between the germline ends. The DNA of the CDR3 is TGTGCCAGCAGTTTTAGGGGGTTGGGGGGACCACCTAATGAAAAACTGTTTTTT. It is translated as CASSFRGLGGPPNEKLFF. The variable domain in full, with the rest retrieved from reference TRBV28 and TRBJ1-4, is DVKVTQSSRYLVKRTGEKVFLECVQDMDHENMFWYRQDPGLGLRLIYFSYDVKMKEKGDIPEGYSVSREKKERFSLILESASTNQTSMYLCASSFRGLGGPPNEKLFFGSGTQLSVL.

The chain recombines TRBV11-3 with TRBJ2-6, with a possible D match to TRBD1 (5 bases). V was cut by 1 base and J by 0 bases, with 10 bases left in between. This CDR3 has 17 amino acids. Germline values: CDR1 SGHNT, CDR2 YENEEA. The CDR3 loop reads CASSLGLTASGANVLTF. The CDR3 DNA sequence: TGTGCCAGCAGCTTAGGTTTGACAGCCTCTGGGGCCAACGTCCTGACTTTC.

V and J are TRBV15 and TRBJ2-1; no reliable D call. This CDR3 has 13 amino acids. With 1 base removed from V and 5 bases from J, the gap between germline ends came to 6 bases. Per germline, CDR1 LNHNV and CDR2 YYDKDF (reference sequence). CDR3 region: CATSRVTDNEQFF. In nucleotides, the CDR3 is TGTGCCACCAGCAGAGTTACAGACAATGAGCAGTTCTTC.

The chain uses TRBV6-5 and TRBJ2-7; D ambiguous. CDR3 size: 15 residues. The germline V and J ends were trimmed by 4 bases and 6 bases, with 19 bases remaining between them. CDR1 MNHEY and CDR2 SVGAGI come from the germline V gene. The CDR3 bases are TGTGCCAGCAGTTTATACGGCCCCTCCTTAACCGAGCAGTACTTC. The encoded protein is CASSLYGPSLTEQYF.

This chain connects TRBV6-6 to TRBJ2-1; 10 nucleotides line up with TRBD2. Trimming cost V 4 bases and J 0 bases; bases outside gene matches: 3. From germline, CDR1 is MNHNY and CDR2 SVGAGI (reference sequence). This CDR3 is built from 16 residues. The DNA of the CDR3 is TGTGCCAGCAGTTCTTCTAGCGGGAGCTCCTACAATGAGCAGTTCTTC. Translated: CASSSSSGSSYNEQFF.

The chain has TRBV6-5 and TRBJ1-5, with a tentative D call TRBD1 (6 bases). The CDR3 spans 15 residues. CDR1 is MNHEY, CDR2 SVGAGI, per germline. Trimming cost V 4 bases and J 5 bases, with 15 bases left between them. The CDR3 reads CASSSRRGGDQPQHF. CDR3 coding DNA: TGTGCCAGCAGTTCCCGTAGGGGGGGGGATCAGCCCCAGCATTTT.

The gene calls are TRBV6-6 and TRBJ2-1; 8 nucleotides line up with TRBD1. After removal of 5 bases from V and 4 bases from J, the junction contained 7 bases not matched to a gene. This CDR3 region has 15 residues. Germline V gives CDR1 MNHNY, CDR2 SVGAGI (reference sequence). CDR3 nucleotide sequence: TGTGCCAGCAGTCCCGGGACAGGAAGATACAATGAGCAGTTCTTC. Residues: CASSPGTGRYNEQFF.

The chain combines TRBV11-3 with TRBJ2-7; the D call may be TRBD1 or TRBD2 (5 bases each). CDR1 is SGHNT, CDR2 YENEEA, per germline. Trimming shortened V by 8 bases and J by 6 bases, and 14 bases separated the two germline ends. This CDR3 spans 12 amino acids. CDR3 protein: CASSLGEAEQYF. In nucleotides, the CDR3 is TGTGCCAGCTCGTTGGGGGAAGCCGAGCAGTACTTC.

The rearrangement uses TRBV7-2 and TRBJ2-1, with 8 bases identical to TRBD2. Germline V gene lookup returns CDR1 SGHTA and CDR2 FQGNSA. Losses at the gene ends were 5 bases for V and 7 bases for J; bases not matched to a gene: 7. The CDR3 extends over 14 amino acids. CDR3 nucleotides: TGTGCCAGCAGCCCGGCGGGGGGCACGAATGAGCAGTTCTTC. Protein sequence: CASSPAGGTNEQFF. The complete variable domain, with remaining parts taken from reference TRBV7-2 and TRBJ2-1, reads GAGVSQSPSNKVTEKGKDVELRCDPISGHTALYWYRQSLGQGLEFLIYFQGNSAPDKSGLPSDRFSAERTGGSVSTLTIQRTQQEDSAVYLCASSPAGGTNEQFFGPGTRLTVL.

Only one count was recorded for this clone. V and J are TRBV28 and TRBJ1-2; D unclear. V was pared by 7 bases and J by 8 bases, with 23 bases between. CDR3 length: 15 residues. Per germline, CDR1 MDHEN and CDR2 SYDVKM. CDR3 loop: CASTSLPGGVQGYTF. The CDR3 nucleotides read TGTGCCAGCACTTCACTACCCGGAGGTGTTCAAGGCTACACCTTC.